One sample yielded the 9 T cell receptor beta chains listed below, sequenced in a study of shared clonotypes between healthy human individuals. Sequencing was performed with immunoSEQ multiplex PCR; in TCRdb, only in-frame clones are kept and a portion is missing. The data contain approximately 1,500,000 clones, 98% of them singletons. What was sequenced was naive CD4+ T cells sorted from blood. The subset denotes: CD45RA+ positively selected. All receptors derive from a man aged 30 to 39 in good health.

The J gene is TRBJ1-1, the V gene TRBV6-1; D remains unclear. The CDR3 is 13 residues long. Germline CDR1 and CDR2: MNHNS and SASEGT. V lost 4 bases, J lost 4 bases, and 10 bases lay in between. CDR3 DNA sequence: TGTGCCAGCAGTGCGGGGAGGCTCACTGAAGCTTTCTTT. Amino acid sequence: CASSAGRLTEAFF.

The chain couples TRBV5-1 to TRBJ1-4; D gene unclear. Germline V lookup: CDR1 SGHRS, CDR2 YFSETQ. The length of the CDR3 is 15 residues. With 3 bases removed from V and 6 bases from J, the gap between germline ends came to 15 bases. This CDR3 reads CASSYVVGQDEKLFF. CDR3 DNA sequence: TGCGCCAGCAGCTACGTTGTGGGCCAGGATGAAAAACTGTTTTTT.

The chain uses TRBV5-6 and TRBJ2-7, with 7 bases fitting TRBD2. Trimming took 4 bases from V and 3 from J; bases not matched to a gene: 7. The CDR3 covers 14 residues. Germline CDR1 is SGHDT and CDR2 is YYEEEE. CDR3 residues: CASSRGRGYYEQYF. The DNA for the CDR3 is TGTGCCAGCAGCCGGGGGAGGGGATACTACGAGCAGTACTTC.

This clone was seen once. The chain carries TRBV5-1 and TRBJ2-2; 7 bases align to TRBD2. The trim removed 3 bases at V and 6 bases at J, leaving 11 bases unmatched. This CDR3 contains 16 residues. Germline assignment: CDR1 SGHRS and CDR2 YFSETQ. The CDR3 coding sequence is TGCGCCAGCAGCTGGGGGACTACCAGGTCACCCGGGGAGCTGTTTTTT. Protein product: CASSWGTTRSPGELFF.

With regard to this clone: A read error may produce the germline difference seen at one junction end. V and J are TRBV5-4 and TRBJ2-7, with 9 bases matching TRBD2. This CDR3 contains 16 residues. CDR1 and CDR2 from the germline V gene are SGHNT and YYREEE (reference sequence). The CDR3 nucleotides are TGTGTCAGCAGCTCCGGGCTAGCGGGATTCTCCTACGAGCAGTACTTC. Protein: CVSSSGLAGFSYEQYF.

The chain recombines TRBV19 with TRBJ1-2, with unresolved D. Germline V lookup: CDR1 LNHDA, CDR2 SQIVND (reference sequence). The germline V and J ends were trimmed by 7 bases and 5 bases, with 14 bases remaining between them. The CDR3 spans 13 residues. CDR3 nucleotides: TGTGCCAGTACCTTAAGTCGAGGGTATGGCTACACCTTC. Translation: CASTLSRGYGYTF.

The J gene is TRBJ2-7, the V gene TRBV5-1, with TRBD2 matching over 8 bases. Germline assignment: CDR1 SGHRS and CDR2 YFSETQ. With 0 bases clipped from V and 4 bases from J, the junction kept 3 bases outside the gene matches. The CDR3 is 14 residues long. The CDR3 nucleotides are TGCGCCAGCAGCTTGGGGCCGGGGGGGTACGAGCAGTACTTC. Translating gives CASSLGPGGYEQYF.

This clone was observed once. The CDR3 DNA reads as TGTGCCAGCTCACCACTGGGTGAGTACAATGAGCAGTTCTTC. Its protein is CASSPLGEYNEQFF. This chain joins TRBV18 and TRBJ2-1; D is ambiguous. The CDR3 extends over 14 amino acids. Germline loops: CDR1 KGHSH, CDR2 LQKENI. Trimming took 1 base from V and 4 from J, leaving 8 bases between them.

The rearrangement joins TRBV6-1 to TRBJ2-2; 13 bases match TRBD2. The trim removed 9 bases at V and 6 bases at J, leaving 4 bases unmatched. Germline assignment: CDR1 MNHNS and CDR2 SASEGT. The CDR3 consists of 14 residues. Here the CDR3 reads CASGLAGAPGELFF. CDR3 in DNA: TGTGCCAGTGGACTAGCGGGAGCCCCCGGGGAGCTGTTTTTT.